This T cell receptor (beta chain) was recovered during a study of shared clonotypes between healthy human individuals. Study in general: Plates per donor: three CD4 naive, three CD4 memory, two CD8 naive, one CD8 memory.

CDR3 length: 14 amino acids. V lost 3 bases, J lost 5 bases, and 5 bases stayed unmatched. Germline values: CDR1 SGHVS, CDR2 FNYEAQ. Clones were sequenced by immunoSEQ multiplex PCR, and TCRdb holds only the in-frame ones, with some missing. The table has just over 2,000,000 clones, 95% seen once. This clone was picked up one time. The clonotype comes from a young man in good health. The chain recombines TRBV7-6 with TRBJ2-7; 9 bases agree with TRBD2. Sequencing was done on a sample of naive CD4+ T cells sorted from blood. Subset in this sample: CD45RA+ positively selected. As DNA, the CDR3 is TGTGCCAGCAGCTTGGCGGGAGGGCAGAACGAGCAGTACTTC. Its translation is CASSLAGGQNEQYF.